This T cell receptor (beta chain) was captured in a study of blood T cell repertoires in COVID-19. For the study at large: Samples of COVID-19 (acute and convalescent) were obtained from the United States, Italy and Spain. PBMCs, B-cell-depleted T cells, or T cells provided the cDNA or gDNA that made up the material.

This clone occurred once. Seattle enrolled patients during active infection and tracked them longitudinally. Methods used by the authors: Counts of nucleated cells, estimated from reference gene primer amplification, were obtained. Data came from immunoSEQ multiplex PCR; TCRdb stores just in-frame clones and leaves some out. Clone size and V and J calls were adopted from that table, with D and trimming inferred from the DNA. The repertoire holds about 170,000 clones, with roughly 81% as singletons. The CDR3 contains 16 residues. In germline, CDR1 is MDHEN, CDR2 SYDVKM. The V segment lost 2 bases and the J segment 5 bases; nucleotides outside the gene matches: 9.

V gene TRBV28 combines with J gene TRBJ2-5; 9 bases map to TRBD1. Material for sequencing was peripheral blood. The TCR originated in a woman of 80 years or more with COVID-19, enrolled during active disease. CDR3 DNA sequence: TGTGCCAGCAGTTTAAATGACAGGGGGTCGTGGGAGACCCAGTACTTC. Its protein product is CASSLNDRGSWETQYF.